This passage covers 11 T cell receptor beta chains from one sample sequenced in a study of shared T cell receptors in the human thymus. The data were produced by immunoSEQ multiplex PCR, yet TCRdb's version contains in-frame clones alone and is incomplete. The profile covers 630,000 or so clones, with about 90% appearing a single time and roughly 0.0094% taken by the ten largest. These data were also reused for a study on human thymus T cells.

The source material was thymocytes. The receptors were gathered from a boy younger than two with a congenital heart defect.

This sequence joins TRBV27 and TRBJ1-1; TRBD1 agrees at 9 bases. V was pared by 6 bases and J by 2 bases, with 10 bases of the junction left unmatched. In germline, CDR1 is MNHEY, CDR2 SMNVEV (reference sequence). The CDR3 covers 16 residues. The CDR3 DNA sequence: TGTGCCAGCAGAAGAACGCCGGGACAGGGAAACACTGAAGCTTTCTTT. This sequence encodes CASRRTPGQGNTEAFF.

This chain links TRBV29-1 with TRBJ2-7, with a possible D match to TRBD1 (6 bases). The CDR3 totals 12 residues. V shed 5 bases and J shed 3 bases, with 11 bases lying between them. CDR1 SQVTM and CDR2 ANQGSEA come from the germline V gene. The CDR3: CSVKGQYYEQYF. The DNA for the CDR3 is TGCAGCGTTAAAGGACAGTACTACGAGCAGTACTTC.

V and J are TRBV5-5 and TRBJ1-5, with D possibly being TRBD1 (6 bases). CDR1 and CDR2 from the germline V gene are SGHKS and YYEKEE (reference sequence). V was trimmed by 4 bases and J by 7 bases, leaving 15 bases between them. This CDR3 region has 14 residues. CDR3 loop: CASSLQGQGQPQHF. The DNA for the CDR3 is TGTGCCAGCAGCCTACAGGGACAAGGCCAGCCCCAGCATTTT.

The genes are TRBV27 and TRBJ2-7; no firm D call. Trimming shortened V by 5 bases and J by 3 bases, and 11 bases separated the two germline ends. Germline CDR1 reads MNHEY; CDR2 reads SMNVEV (reference sequence). The CDR3 totals 13 residues. The CDR3 DNA follows: TGTGCCAGCAGTCCCGTCCCTATCTACGAGCAGTACTTC. Translation gives CASSPVPIYEQYF.

This clone was seen only once. The rearrangement uses TRBV19 and TRBJ2-5; D perhaps matches TRBD2 (6 bases). The V gene lost 1 base and the J gene lost 5 bases, with 14 bases spanning the gap. Germline V gives CDR1 LNHDA, CDR2 SQIVND (reference sequence). The CDR3 has 15 residues. The CDR3 DNA reads as TGTGCCAGTAGTATAGGCAGGGCGGGGCGGGAGACCCAGTACTTC. Its translation: CASSIGRAGRETQYF.

The J gene is TRBJ2-2, the V gene TRBV7-9; TRBD2 matches at 11 bases. CDR3 length: 17 residues. After removal of 3 bases from V and 5 bases from J, the junction contained 8 bases not matched to a gene. CDR1 is SEHNR and CDR2 is FQNEAQ in the germline V gene (reference sequence). The CDR3 region is CASSFSLAGDRTGELFF. The CDR3 DNA reads TGTGCCAGCAGCTTTTCACTAGCGGGAGATCGTACCGGGGAGCTGTTTTTT.

This chain connects TRBV2 to TRBJ2-2; 12 bases match TRBD1. The CDR3 covers 17 residues. Germline V gives CDR1 SNHLY, CDR2 FYNNEI. V lost 1 base, J lost 5 bases, and 5 bases stayed unmatched. In DNA form, the CDR3 reads TGTGCCAGCAGTGAAGGGGACAGGGGGCGCAGGACCGGGGAGCTGTTTTTT. Amino acid sequence: CASSEGDRGRRTGELFF. The complete variable domain, with remaining parts taken from reference TRBV2 and TRBJ2-2, reads EPEVTQTPSHQVTQMGQEVILRCVPISNHLYFYWYRQILGQKVEFLVSFYNNEISEKSEIFDDQFSVERPDGSNFTLKIRSTKLEDSAMYFCASSEGDRGRRTGELFFGEGSRLTVL.

This clone was seen just once. V is TRBV25-1 and J is TRBJ1-1, with 8 positions matching TRBD1. There are 14 residues in the CDR3. V dropped 5 bases and J dropped 1; count of bases not matched to a gene: 3. Germline assignment: CDR1 MGHDK and CDR2 SYGVNS. The CDR3 loop reads CASSRTGPNTEAFF. The CDR3 DNA sequence: TGTGCCAGCAGTCGGACAGGGCCGAACACTGAAGCTTTCTTT.

This chain links TRBV15 with TRBJ2-2; 7 nucleotides agree with TRBD1. This CDR3 spans 14 amino acids. Germline V gives CDR1 LNHNV, CDR2 YYDKDF (reference sequence). The V gene end was trimmed by 4 bases and the J gene end by 5 bases; junction bases not matched to a gene: 4. The CDR3 region has the DNA TGTGCCACCAGCAACAGGGGTTGGACCGGGGAGCTGTTTTTT. This encodes CATSNRGWTGELFF.

The chain links TRBV5-1 to TRBJ2-5; possible D gene TRBD1, 6 bases. With the DNA end fitting TRBJ2-7 better, the J assignment may be wrong. The CDR3 loop spans 13 amino acids. Germline-derived CDR1 and CDR2 are SGHRS and YFSETQ. CDR3 protein: CASRRTDSYEQYF. The DNA of the CDR3 is TGCGCCAGCAGGCGGACAGATTCCTACGAGCAGTACTTC.

The chain uses TRBV15 and TRBJ2-7, with D tentatively TRBD2 (7 bases). This CDR3 contains 15 residues. Trimming pared 1 base from V and 1 base from J, leaving 11 bases between. Germline-derived CDR1 and CDR2 are LNHNV and YYDKDF (reference sequence). CDR3 DNA: TGTGCCACCAGCAGAGGGCGGGGGCAGTCCTACGAGCAGTACTTC. Translated: CATSRGRGQSYEQYF.